This T cell receptor beta chain was retrieved from a study of shared clonotypes between healthy human individuals. TCRdb's table, derived via immunoSEQ multiplex PCR, lists solely in-frame clones and lacks some. Of 2.3 million or so clones in the sample, roughly 93% were seen once. The V and J ends lost 3 bases and 4 bases, in that order; junction bases with no gene match: 5. The V gene's germline CDR1 is SGHNT and CDR2 YYREEE (reference sequence). The CDR3 loop spans 14 amino acids. This receptor was obtained from a man aged 18 to 30 in good health. Some clones in this sample may be carry-over from other donors' samples. The specimen sequenced was naive CD4+ T cells from PBMCs. Documented subset: CD45RA+ positively selected. The chain links TRBV5-4 to TRBJ1-1; 8 bases match TRBD1. The CDR3 DNA reads TGTGCCAGCAGCTCGGACAGGGTTAGCACTGAAGCTTTCTTT. Its protein is CASSSDRVSTEAFF.